This T cell receptor beta chain was captured in a study of siplizumab effects on memory and regulatory T cells. Study-wide findings and caveats: Proof of suppressive function in proliferating Tregs from siplizumab cultures was not established. Alloreactive sequences whose origin lay in unstimulated CD4+ memory cells were significantly reduced by siplizumab. Naive or memory phenotype assignment was not possible for roughly 75-95% of proliferating CD4+ or CD8+ clones. Unstimulated subsets captured only a minor fraction of alloreactive clones.

Sequencing was performed with immunoSEQ multiplex PCR; in TCRdb, only in-frame clones are kept and a portion is missing. The table lists some 100,000 clones, 93% of them singletons, with under 8.5% in the top ten. Details on this clone: The antigen is unknown. The junction and the germline gene differ at one end; a read error may be behind it.

Looked up from germline, CDR1 is SEHNR and CDR2 is FQNEAQ (reference sequence). This CDR3 is 19 amino acids long. The material sequenced was CD8+ T cells sorted from blood. The clonotype originates from a human donor in good health. The V call is TRBV7-9, the J call TRBJ1-2; 12 nucleotides match TRBD1. For the CDR3, the DNA is TGTGTCAGCAGCCGAAGGTTGCGGGACAGGGGGCGCGAAGACTATGGCTACACCTTC. This sequence encodes CVSSRRLRDRGREDYGYTF.